This T cell receptor beta chain was recovered during a study of CD8+CD57+ T cells in acquired aplastic anemia (dated by TCRdb to 2016 to 2019). General notes on the study: Extracted DNA from sorted CD4+ and CD8+ cells averaged about 3 ug, ranging from about 0.18 to 27.4 ug. CD8+CD57+ expansion was defined as frequency above the mean frequency observed in healthy subjects.

General study outcomes and caveats: No significant difference in CD8+ Simpson's diversity was found between patients and healthy controls (P=0.060). Although twenty-nine CD8+ CDR3 sequences were shared by patients and controls, these sequences appeared highly expressed in patients and within the immunodominant clones of patients.

Genomic DNA served as template for TCR beta VDJ combination and CDR3 sequence profiling. An Illumina HiSeq 2000 was used for TCR repertoire sequencing. On the authors' methods: TRBV/TRBJ rearrangement plots, CDR3 size and DJ length profiles, and Simpson's diversity index were used to assess repertoires. The most abundant DNA sequence in the deep sequencing data was taken as the immunodominant clone. CDR3 amino acid sequences were screened for sharing across subjects and compared with published repertoires and the VDJdb database. Using fastp trimming at Q25 and MiXCR clonotype assembly, TCRdb reanalyzed the public sequencing data and kept in-frame beta chains. CDR3 protein sequences are deduplicated, and each keeps its most common genes and DNA. The V and J calls were determined by TCRdb, not by the authors. The sample profile shows about 250,000 distinct CDR3 sequences; around 45% of them were found once. The ten most abundant clones make up roughly 8% of the sample.

Including cysteine and phenylalanine, the CDR3 has 15 amino acids. The retained sequence is limited to the CDR3, 45 bases, with the frame set at the first base. V drops 9 bases and J drops 3 bases, leaving 18 bases in between. CDR1 and CDR2 (SEHNR, FQNEAQ) derive from the germline V gene (reference sequence). The patients picked for sequencing were ones in whom flow cytometry had shown an expansion of CD8+CD57+ cells. Every patient had severe acquired aplastic anemia, diagnosed using the International Study of Aplastic Anemia and Agranulocytosis and Camitta criteria. At the time blood was sampled, none of the patients had received any therapy. TCR repertoires of sorted CD4+ and CD8+ blood T cells from severe aplastic anemia patients and healthy subjects were deep-sequenced in the study. Patients were enrolled in the USA under clinicaltrials.gov protocols 00001620, 01623167, 00001397, 00071045, 00081523 and 00961064. Ficoll-Paque density gradient centrifugation was used to isolate peripheral blood mononuclear cells. Before DNA extraction, CD4+ and CD8+ T cells were sorted with FACS or magnetic beads.

Concerning this clonotype: No cognate antigen has been identified for it. No much larger clone is present one base from it, and per-base qualities are unavailable.

This clonotype was sampled from a human donor with aplastic anemia. The specimen sequenced was sorted CD4+, CD8+, or CD8+CD57+ T cells (not recorded which) from PBMCs. This receptor chain uses TRBV7-9 and TRBJ1-5, with TRBD1 tentatively as D gene (6 bases match). At the DNA level, the sequence is TGTGCCAGTAGTGCTTTTCAGGGGAACAATCAGCCCCAGCATTTT. Its protein is CASSAFQGNNQPQHF.